These T cell receptor beta chains were read from a single sample in a study of regulatory T cells in long-lasting Graves disease. TCRdb used MiXCR to reprocess the multiplex PCR reads, holding one entry per CDR3 protein. The sample yields roughly 700,000 distinct CDR3 sequences, about 30% seen once. Sequenced here: peripheral blood mononuclear cells (PBMCs), sampled when the disease was refractory, from a patient treated with antithyroid drugs. These receptors came from a female donor with Graves disease. The CDR3 runs from the conserved cysteine through the conserved F or W. A D gene is named only where the DNA matches it firmly. The size field is filled for only some rows; it gives once, few, many or a size class.

D	J	V	size	CDR3	DNA
.	TRBJ1-4	TRBV6-5	many	CASSYAVNEKLFF	TGTGCCAGCAGTTACGCCGTTAATGAAAAACTGTTTTTT
.	TRBJ2-5	TRBV11-1	.	CASSFDVVGETQYF	TGTGCCAGCAGCTTTGACGTAGTTGGAGAGACCCAGTACTTC
.	TRBJ1-1	TRBV3-1	.	CASSQDDGEAFF	TGTGCCAGCAGCCAAGATGATGGTGAAGCTTTCTTT
TRBD1	TRBJ2-2	TRBV24-1	few	CATSQTGGTGELFF	TGTGCCACCAGTCAAACAGGGGGTACCGGGGAGCTGTTTTTT
.	TRBJ1-1	TRBV6-1	.	CASSPEGFPEAFF	TGTGCCAGCAGTCCCGAGGGGTTCCCTGAAGCTTTCTTT
.	TRBJ1-6	TRBV5-6	.	CASSLQGAPHSPLHF	TGTGCCAGCAGCTTACAAGGAGCGCCCCATTCACCCCTCCACTTT
TRBD2	TRBJ2-7	TRBV20-1	few	CSAPTGGDEQYF	TGCAGTGCTCCAACCGGGGGGGACGAGCAGTACTTC
.	TRBJ1-2	TRBV30	.	CAWTSGTLSHGYTF	TGTGCCTGGACTTCCGGGACACTTTCTCATGGCTACACCTTC
.	TRBJ2-5	TRBV20-1	few	CSAPADGGQETQYF	TGCAGTGCACCTGCGGATGGCGGACAAGAGACCCAGTACTTC
.	TRBJ1-2	TRBV6-5	.	CASSYSMFPGSGGYTF	TGTGCCAGCAGTTACTCGATGTTCCCAGGGTCCGGTGGCTACACCTTC
TRBD2	TRBJ2-7	TRBV13	.	CASSAGTSGTTLQYF	TGTGCCAGCAGCGCCGGGACTAGCGGGACTACGCTGCAGTACTTC
.	TRBJ1-1	TRBV29-1	.	CSVLPTGYPEAFF	TGCAGCGTCCTACCTACAGGGTACCCTGAAGCTTTCTTT
TRBD1	TRBJ1-6	TRBV7-9	.	CASSSGQGAHSPLHF	TGTGCCAGCAGCTCGGGACAGGGGGCACACTCACCCCTCCACTTT
.	TRBJ1-2	TRBV12-3/TRBV12-4	many	CASSRGAYGYTF	TGTGCCAGCAGCCGCGGGGCCTATGGCTACACCTTC
.	TRBJ1-2	TRBV19	.	CASSIDLGPWTSGYTF	TGTGCCAGTAGTATAGACCTTGGGCCATGGACATCTGGCTACACCTTC
TRBD1	TRBJ2-1	TRBV11-2	few	CASALEGATYNEQFF	TGTGCCAGCGCGCTCGAGGGGGCGACCTACAATGAGCAGTTCTTC
.	TRBJ2-5	TRBV27	.	CASSSGSQETQYF	TGTGCCAGCAGTTCAGGGAGCCAAGAGACCCAGTACTTC
.	TRBJ1-2	TRBV29-1	.	CSGGEGNGYTF	TGCAGCGGGGGGGAAGGAAATGGCTACACCTTC
TRBD1	TRBJ1-5	TRBV6-2/TRBV6-3	.	CASSYPNRGRGQPQHF	TGTGCCAGCAGTTACCCGAACAGGGGTCGGGGGCAGCCCCAGCATTTT
.	TRBJ2-7	TRBV3-1	.	CASSQGSEAGYEQYF	TGTGCCAGCAGCCAAGGATCAGAGGCAGGCTACGAGCAGTACTTC
TRBD2	TRBJ2-7	TRBV5-1	.	CASSPGLAGVLGEQYF	TGCGCCAGCAGCCCCGGACTAGCGGGAGTACTGGGCGAGCAGTACTTC
TRBD2	TRBJ2-2	TRBV11-2	few	CASGTGLAGVQAGELFF	TGTGCCAGCGGCACGGGACTAGCGGGAGTCCAGGCCGGGGAGCTGTTTTTT
TRBD1	TRBJ1-6	TRBV3-1	many	CASSRTGDNSPLHF	TGTGCCAGCAGCCGGACAGGAGATAATTCACCCCTCCACTTT
.	TRBJ1-1	TRBV10-2	.	CASGEDFNTEAFF	TGCGCCAGCGGAGAGGACTTTAACACTGAAGCTTTCTTT
.	TRBJ1-2	TRBV7-2	.	CASSLVASWYGYTF	TGTGCCAGCAGCTTAGTCGCTAGTTGGTATGGCTACACCTTC